The 11 T cell receptor beta chains in this list originate from one sample, sequenced in a study of blood T cell repertoires in COVID-19. Sequencing used immunoSEQ multiplex PCR; TCRdb keeps in-frame clones, though not all of them. This sample yields some 93,000 clones, of which 65% to 90% are seen a single time; less than 9% belongs to the top ten. The sample consisted of peripheral blood. The origin of the receptors is a man in his fifties or sixties with acute or convalescent COVID-19.

The J gene is TRBJ1-2, the V gene TRBV5-1; 7 positions match TRBD1. The germline gives CDR1 SGHRS, CDR2 YFSETQ. V lost 0 bases to trimming and J lost 5 bases; unmatched junction nucleotides: 1. The CDR3 is 13 residues long. The CDR3 is CASSLATGYGYTF. Here the CDR3 DNA reads TGCGCCAGCAGCTTGGCGACAGGGTATGGCTACACCTTC.

This chain links TRBV5-4 with TRBJ2-1; 7 nucleotides agree with TRBD2. V dropped 4 bases and J dropped 0; count of bases not matched to a gene: 7. The V gene's germline CDR1 is SGHNT and CDR2 YYREEE (reference sequence). The CDR3 has 16 amino acids. The CDR3 protein is CASSGAGMSSYNEQFF. The CDR3 nucleotides read TGTGCCAGCAGCGGAGCGGGGATGAGCTCCTACAATGAGCAGTTCTTC.

The chain carries TRBV3-1 (or the pseudogene TRBV3-2) and TRBJ2-5; possible D gene TRBD2, 5 bases. Trimming removed 4 bases at V and 9 bases at J, with 24 bases between. The CDR3 consists of 16 residues. Germline V CDR1 and CDR2: LGHDT, YNNKEL (reference sequence). The CDR3 nucleotides are TGTGCCAGCAGCCCCTCTCTGGCACTGGCTCGGCGGGCCCAGTACTTC. This encodes CASSPSLALARRAQYF.

This chain connects TRBV7-6 to TRBJ2-1; 9 nucleotides match TRBD2. CDR3 length equals 14 residues. Germline lookup yields CDR1 SGHVS and CDR2 FNYEAQ. Germline trimming cut 7 bases from V and 6 bases from J; bases unmatched to any gene: 7. The CDR3 DNA sequence: TGTGCCAGCACGGCGGGAGGGCCGGGCAATGAGCAGTTCTTC. Its translation is CASTAGGPGNEQFF.

The chain carries TRBV12-5 and TRBJ1-4, with D possibly TRBD1 on 6 matching bases. Germline CDR1 reads LGHNT; CDR2 reads FRNRAP. Deletions cut 9 bases from V and 0 bases from J, with 17 bases between. This CDR3 contains 16 residues. The DNA for the CDR3 is TGTGCTAGCACCACAGGGAGTAAAGCAACTAATGAAAAACTGTTTTTT. Translated: CASTTGSKATNEKLFF.

V and J are TRBV7-2 and TRBJ2-2; TRBD2 matches 12 bases. CDR3 length: 16 residues. Trimming cost V 5 bases and J 5 bases; bases outside gene matches: 6. The germline CDR1 and CDR2 sequences are SGHTA and FQGNSA. The CDR3 region is CASSTRGLAGTGELFF. CDR3 DNA: TGTGCCAGCAGCACTAGAGGACTAGCGGGGACCGGGGAGCTGTTTTTT.

The gene calls are TRBV4-3 and TRBJ2-2, with 8 bases lining up with TRBD1. Germline V gene lookup returns CDR1 LGHNA and CDR2 YSLEER. V lost 1 base to trimming and J lost 3 bases; unmatched junction nucleotides: 4. This CDR3 spans 16 amino acids. The CDR3 DNA is TGCGCCAGCAGCCAAGTGACAGGGGAGGACACCGGGGAGCTGTTTTTT. It codes for CASSQVTGEDTGELFF.

The chain joins TRBV5-4 to TRBJ2-4; possibly TRBD2 for D (5 bases). CDR3 length: 14 amino acids. From germline, CDR1 is SGHNT and CDR2 YYREEE (reference sequence). Trimming took 0 bases from V and 5 from J, leaving 9 bases between them. In DNA, the CDR3 is TGTGCCAGCAGCTTGGACGGGGTACAAAACATTCAGTACTTC. Its translation is CASSLDGVQNIQYF.

The rearrangement uses TRBV18 and TRBJ2-1; possibly TRBD2 for D (7 bases). The CDR3 sequence is 15 residues long. With 2 bases removed from V and 5 bases from J, the gap between germline ends came to 13 bases. Per germline, CDR1 KGHSH and CDR2 LQKENI. CDR3 sequence reads: CASSPAGAFNNEQFF. The CDR3 DNA sequence: TGTGCCAGCTCACCAGCGGGGGCCTTCAACAATGAGCAGTTCTTC.

The J gene is TRBJ1-2, the V gene TRBV4-3; D gene uncertain. With 0 bases removed from V and 2 bases from J, the gap between germline ends came to 7 bases. This CDR3 has 14 residues. Germline V gene data show CDR1 as LGHNA and CDR2 as YSLEER. This CDR3 reads CASSQDWQNYGYTF. The DNA for the CDR3 is TGCGCCAGCAGCCAAGACTGGCAGAACTATGGCTACACCTTC.

In this sample, this clone turned up a few times. This chain connects TRBV30 to TRBJ1-1; D is undetermined. CDR1 is GTSNPN, CDR2 SVGIG, per germline (reference sequence). Trimming took 6 bases from V and 5 from J, leaving 22 bases between them. CDR3 length equals 15 residues. The CDR3 region is CACLVDDNLWTEAFF. DNA of the CDR3: TGTGCCTGCTTAGTCGATGACAACTTGTGGACTGAAGCTTTCTTT.